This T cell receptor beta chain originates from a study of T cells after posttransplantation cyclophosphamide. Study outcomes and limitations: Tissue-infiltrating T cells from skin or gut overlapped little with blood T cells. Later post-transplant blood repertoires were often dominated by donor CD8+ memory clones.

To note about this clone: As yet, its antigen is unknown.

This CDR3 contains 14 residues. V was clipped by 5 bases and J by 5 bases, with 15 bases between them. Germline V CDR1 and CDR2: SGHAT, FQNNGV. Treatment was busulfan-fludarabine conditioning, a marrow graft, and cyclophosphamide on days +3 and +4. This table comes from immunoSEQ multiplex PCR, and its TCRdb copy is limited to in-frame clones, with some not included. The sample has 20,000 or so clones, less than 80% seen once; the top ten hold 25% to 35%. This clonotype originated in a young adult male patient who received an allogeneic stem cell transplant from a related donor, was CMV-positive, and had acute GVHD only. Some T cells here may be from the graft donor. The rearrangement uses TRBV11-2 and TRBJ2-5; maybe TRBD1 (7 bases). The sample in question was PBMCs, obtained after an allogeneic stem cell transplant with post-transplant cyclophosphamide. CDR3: CASSAGQTAETQYF. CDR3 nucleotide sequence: TGTGCCAGCAGCGCGGGACAGACGGCTGAGACCCAGTACTTC.